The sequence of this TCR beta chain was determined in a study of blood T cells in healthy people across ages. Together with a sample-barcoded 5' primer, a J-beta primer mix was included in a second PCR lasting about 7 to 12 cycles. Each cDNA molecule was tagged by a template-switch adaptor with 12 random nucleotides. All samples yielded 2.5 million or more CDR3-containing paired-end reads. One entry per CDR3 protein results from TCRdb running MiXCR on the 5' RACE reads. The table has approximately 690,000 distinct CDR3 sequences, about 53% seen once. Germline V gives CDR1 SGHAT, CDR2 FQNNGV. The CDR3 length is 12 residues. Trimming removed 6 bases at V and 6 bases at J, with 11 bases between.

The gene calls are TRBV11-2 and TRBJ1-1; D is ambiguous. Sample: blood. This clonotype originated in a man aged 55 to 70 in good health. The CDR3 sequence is CASSYPPPEAFF. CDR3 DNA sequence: TGTGCCAGCAGTTACCCTCCCCCTGAAGCTTTCTTT. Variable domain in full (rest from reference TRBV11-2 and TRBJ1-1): EAGVAQSPRYKIIEKRQSVAFWCNPISGHATLYWYQQILGQGPKLLIQFQNNGVVDDSQLPKDRFSAERLKGVDSTLKIQPAKLEDSAVYLCASSYPPPEAFFGQGTRLTVV.